A single sample gave rise to the 24 T cell receptor beta chains below, sequenced in a study of blood T cell repertoires in COVID-19. Generated by immunoSEQ multiplex PCR, the TCRdb table keeps only in-frame clones and is missing some. The sample contains 350,000 or so clones, 65% to 90% of which appear only once. The sample taken for sequencing was PBMCs or T cells enriched from blood (not recorded which). These receptors were collected from a woman in her forties with acute COVID-19.

V is TRBV6-5 and J is TRBJ1-5; 7 nucleotides line up with TRBD1. The germline V gene has CDR1 MNHEY and CDR2 SVGAGI. J gave up 1 base and V 6 bases, and 3 bases lay outside the gene matches. There are 14 residues in the CDR3. CDR3 residues: CASRRQGSNQPQHF. The CDR3 DNA sequence: TGTGCCAGCAGGAGACAGGGAAGCAATCAGCCCCAGCATTTT.

The chain couples TRBV4-3 to TRBJ2-1; the match to TRBD2 covers 11 bases. The CDR3 is made up of 21 amino acids. CDR1 is LGHNA and CDR2 is YSLEER in the germline V gene. With 0 bases clipped from V and 0 bases from J, the junction kept 13 bases outside the gene matches. Written as DNA, the CDR3 is TGCGCCAGCAGCCAAGAACTGGGACTAGCGGTCGCCCCAATCTCCTACAATGAGCAGTTCTTC. Protein: CASSQELGLAVAPISYNEQFF.

As for this clone: At the DNA level, this CDR3 is encoded by other sequences in the same sample as well. CDR3 protein: CASSLEGAYEQYF. CDR3 nucleotides: TGTGCCAGCAGCTTGGAGGGGGCATACGAGCAGTACTTC. J is TRBJ2-7 and V is TRBV7-2, with D perhaps matching TRBD1 (7 bases). Trimming left V 3 bases short and J 4 bases short, with 10 bases between. The CDR3 is made up of 13 amino acids. Germline V gives CDR1 SGHTA, CDR2 FQGNSA.

The chain is built from TRBV19 and TRBJ1-1; D remains unclear. In germline, CDR1 is LNHDA, CDR2 SQIVND (reference sequence). The length of the CDR3 is 15 residues. The ends were cut back, 5 bases at V and 0 bases at J, with 13 bases in the middle. The CDR3 here is CASSLKTNVNTEAFF. The DNA for the CDR3 is TGTGCCAGTAGTTTGAAGACAAACGTGAACACTGAAGCTTTCTTT.

This clone was seen only a few times. CDR3: CASSLGSGLGVAEQYF. In DNA form, the CDR3 reads TGTGCCAGCAGCTTAGGATCGGGACTAGGGGTGGCTGAGCAGTACTTC. The chain links TRBV7-9 to TRBJ2-7; 8 nucleotides agree with TRBD2. The V gene's germline CDR1 is SEHNR and CDR2 FQNEAQ (reference sequence). The V segment lost 1 base and the J segment 7 bases; nucleotides outside the gene matches: 12. This CDR3 is built from 16 residues.

The sample holds many counts of this clone. V usage is TRBV29-1 and J usage is TRBJ2-7, with 8 bases aligning to TRBD1. There are 12 residues in the CDR3. From germline, CDR1 is SQVTM and CDR2 ANQGSEA. Losses at the gene ends were 7 bases for V and 2 bases for J; bases not matched to a gene: 4. Here the CDR3 reads CSAGTGAYEQYF. The CDR3 DNA reads TGCAGCGCCGGGACAGGAGCCTACGAGCAGTACTTC.

The chain employs TRBV7-2 and TRBJ1-6; 12 positions match TRBD1. The trim removed 4 bases at V and 12 bases at J, leaving 4 bases unmatched. This CDR3 is 14 amino acids long. CDR1 is SGHTA, CDR2 FQGNSA, per germline. The CDR3 protein is CASSSGQGALPLHF. Written as DNA, the CDR3 is TGTGCCAGCAGCTCGGGACAGGGGGCTCTACCCCTCCACTTT.

This clone appeared a single time. The chain recombines TRBV19 with TRBJ2-1; 11 bases are a match to TRBD2. The V gene end was trimmed by 5 bases and the J gene end by 7 bases; junction bases not matched to a gene: 7. Germline values: CDR1 LNHDA, CDR2 SQIVND (reference sequence). This CDR3 has 15 residues. The CDR3 sequence is CASSLLAGVLNEQFF. Written as DNA, the CDR3 is TGTGCCAGTAGTTTACTAGCGGGAGTCTTAAATGAGCAGTTCTTC.

CDR3 coding DNA: TGCAGTGCTTCGGACAGCGATGGCTACACCTTC. As protein: CSASDSDGYTF. The chain carries TRBV20-1 and TRBJ1-2; D perhaps matches TRBD1 (6 bases). This CDR3 is 11 amino acids long. Germline CDR1 reads DFQATT; CDR2 reads SNEGSKA (reference sequence). Deletions cut 5 bases from V and 6 bases from J, with 10 bases between.

This chain connects TRBV6-5 to TRBJ2-5; 7 bases are a match to TRBD2. Germline CDR1 and CDR2: MNHEY and SVGAGI. V trimming: 0 bases; J trimming: 1 base; junction bases outside the gene matches: 2. This CDR3 comprises 15 residues. CDR3 residues: CASSYSGGVQETQYF. CDR3 coding DNA: TGTGCCAGCAGTTACTCTGGGGGGGTCCAAGAGACCCAGTACTTC.

This chain links TRBV5-6 with TRBJ1-2; a possible D gene is TRBD1 (6 bases). Germline V lookup: CDR1 SGHDT, CDR2 YYEEEE. The CDR3 covers 13 residues. The V gene lost 1 base and the J gene lost 7 bases, with 11 bases spanning the gap. The CDR3 is CASSLWGQRGYTF. The CDR3 DNA sequence: TGTGCCAGCAGCTTGTGGGGGCAACGTGGCTACACCTTC. Combining the CDR3 with reference TRBV5-6 and TRBJ1-2 gives the whole variable domain DAGVTQSPTHLIKTRGQQVTLRCSPKSGHDTVSWYQQALGQGPQFIFQYYEEEERQRGNFPDRFSGHQFPNYSSELNVNALLLGDSALYLCASSLWGQRGYTFGSGTRLTVV.

This chain links TRBV2 with TRBJ2-6; D is possibly TRBD1 (6 bases). CDR3 length equals 15 residues. Trimming pared 9 bases from V and 0 bases from J, leaving 12 bases between. CDR1 and CDR2 from the germline V gene are SNHLY and FYNNEI. The CDR3 DNA sequence: TGTGCCAGTAAAGACAGGAGCTCTGGGGCCAACGTCCTGACTTTC. Its translation: CASKDRSSGANVLTF.

V gene TRBV19 combines with J gene TRBJ1-1; TRBD1 matches at 11 bases. Germline V gene sequence: CDR1 LNHDA, CDR2 SQIVND (reference sequence). This CDR3 region has 17 residues. The trim removed 5 bases at V and 11 bases at J, leaving 19 bases unmatched. The CDR3 reads CASSSRIRDRGESRAFF. The CDR3 region has the DNA TGTGCCAGTAGTTCAAGAATCCGGGACAGGGGGGAGTCTAGGGCTTTCTTT.

The chain is built from TRBV28 and TRBJ2-1; 10 bases fit TRBD2. Germline CDR1 is MDHEN and CDR2 is SYDVKM. V shed 5 bases and J 1 base; nucleotides not matched to a gene: 5. The CDR3 loop spans 16 amino acids. In DNA form, the CDR3 reads TGTGCCAGCAGTCCTGGGACTAGCGTGTCCTACAATGAGCAGTTCTTC. It yields the protein CASSPGTSVSYNEQFF.

In this sample, this clone turned up many times. This chain joins TRBV2 and TRBJ2-7; D might be TRBD1 (5 bases). CDR3 length equals 13 residues. The V gene's germline CDR1 is SNHLY and CDR2 FYNNEI. V dropped 6 bases and J dropped 3 bases, with 12 bases sitting between them. This CDR3 is CASRQGIVYEQYF. The CDR3 bases are TGTGCCAGCAGGCAGGGTATCGTCTACGAGCAGTACTTC.

The CDR3 bases are TGTGCCAGCAGCCCAGCGGACAGGTACTATGGCTACACCTTC. It codes for CASSPADRYYGYTF. The chain couples TRBV7-2 to TRBJ1-2; 7 nucleotides match TRBD1. Trimming removed 5 bases from V and 3 bases from J; junction bases left unmatched: 6. This CDR3 has 14 amino acids. CDR1 is SGHTA and CDR2 is FQGNSA in the germline V gene.

The rearrangement links TRBV6-5 to TRBJ2-7, with TRBD1 identical over 12 bases. This CDR3 is 13 amino acids long. Trimming cost V 4 bases and J 7 bases; bases outside gene matches: 2. Germline assignment: CDR1 MNHEY and CDR2 SVGAGI. DNA for the CDR3: TGTGCCAGCAGTTGGGACAGGGGGCGAGAGCAGTACTTC. Residues: CASSWDRGREQYF.

The V call is TRBV19, the J call TRBJ1-4; D gene unclear. V dropped 7 bases and J dropped 10 bases, with 19 bases sitting between them. Germline V CDR1 and CDR2: LNHDA, SQIVND (reference sequence). This CDR3 comprises 14 residues. The CDR3 DNA follows: TGTGCCAGTACCTCTTCGCTAAGCGGAGGAAAACTGTTTTTT. Translated, it gives CASTSSLSGGKLFF.

The rearrangement joins TRBV7-3 to TRBJ2-2, with 14 positions matching TRBD2. CDR1 is SGHTA, CDR2 FQGTGA, per germline. There are 18 residues in the CDR3. Trimming removed 0 bases from V and 5 bases from J; junction bases left unmatched: 5. For the CDR3, the DNA is TGTGCCAGCAGCTTAACCGGGACTAGCGGGAGTAGAACCGGGGAGCTGTTTTTT. Translation: CASSLTGTSGSRTGELFF. The variable domain in full, completed from reference TRBV7-3 and TRBJ2-2, reads GAGVSQTPSNKVTEKGKYVELRCDPISGHTALYWYRQSLGQGPEFLIYFQGTGAADDSGLPNDRFFAVRPEGSVSTLKIQRTERGDSAVYLCASSLTGTSGSRTGELFFGEGSRLTVL.

The V call is TRBV4-2, the J call TRBJ2-2; no definite D call. Germline V gene sequence: CDR1 LGHNA, CDR2 YNFKEQ. The CDR3 spans 17 residues. Trimming stripped 0 bases from V and 0 bases from J, with 11 bases between. The DNA of the CDR3 is TGTGCCAGCAGCCAAGATCGAGTCGACTCGAACACCGGGGAGCTGTTTTTT. Its translation: CASSQDRVDSNTGELFF.

The chain is built from TRBV19 and TRBJ2-3; D remains ambiguous. The CDR3 runs 15 residues. Trimming took 3 bases from V and 0 from J, leaving 10 bases between them. Germline-derived CDR1 and CDR2 are LNHDA and SQIVND (reference sequence). The CDR3 DNA follows: TGTGCCAGTAGTATGAGAGGTGATAGCACAGATACGCAGTATTTT. Its translation: CASSMRGDSTDTQYF.

The rearrangement joins TRBV6-2 or TRBV6-3 to TRBJ2-7, with D perhaps TRBD1 (6 bases). With 4 bases removed from V and 3 bases from J, the gap between germline ends came to 16 bases. Looked up from germline, CDR1 is MNHEY and CDR2 is SVGEGT. CDR3 length: 15 residues. DNA of the CDR3: TGTGCCAGCAGTTCCCCGTGGACAGTCCGCTACGAGCAGTACTTC. Translating gives CASSSPWTVRYEQYF.

This chain links TRBV7-8 with TRBJ1-5; D might be TRBD1 (6 bases). This CDR3 has 18 residues. CDR1 and CDR2 (germline): SGHVS, FQNEAQ. V was shortened by 4 bases and J by 1 base, with 20 bases between the two germline ends. CDR3 sequence reads: CASSSSTRGGLSNQPQHF. CDR3 in DNA: TGTGCCAGCAGCTCCTCCACCCGGGGGGGGCTCAGCAATCAGCCCCAGCATTTT. Together with reference TRBV7-8 and TRBJ1-5, the CDR3 gives the full variable domain: GAGVSQSPRYKVAKRGQDVALRCDPISGHVSLFWYQQALGQGPEFLTYFQNEAQLDKSGLPSDRFFAERPEGSVSTLKIQRTQQEDSAVYLCASSSSTRGGLSNQPQHFGDGTRLSIL.

This clone is a singleton in its sample. This sequence joins TRBV5-1 and TRBJ1-2; tentatively, D is TRBD1 (6 bases). The CDR3 is 13 amino acids. Trimming left V 0 bases short and J 4 bases short, with 7 bases between. CDR1 is SGHRS and CDR2 is YFSETQ in the germline V gene. CDR3: CASSLAGVYGYTF. The CDR3 coding sequence is TGCGCCAGCAGCTTGGCAGGGGTCTATGGCTACACCTTC.